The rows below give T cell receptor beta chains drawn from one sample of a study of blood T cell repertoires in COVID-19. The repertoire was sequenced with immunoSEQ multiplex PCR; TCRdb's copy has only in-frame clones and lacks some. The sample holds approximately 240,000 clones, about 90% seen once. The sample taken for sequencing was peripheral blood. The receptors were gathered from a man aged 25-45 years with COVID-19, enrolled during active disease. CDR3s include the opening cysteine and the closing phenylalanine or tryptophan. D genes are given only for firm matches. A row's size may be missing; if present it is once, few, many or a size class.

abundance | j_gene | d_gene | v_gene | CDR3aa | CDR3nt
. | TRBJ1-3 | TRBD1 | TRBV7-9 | CASSKGQFGQGISGNTIYF | TGTGCCAGCAGCAAAGGGCAGTTCGGACAGGGGATCTCTGGAAACACCATATATTTT
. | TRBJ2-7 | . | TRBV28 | CASSAQDYEQYF | TGTGCCAGCAGTGCGCAGGACTACGAGCAGTACTTC
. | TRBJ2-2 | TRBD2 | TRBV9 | CASSVNPLAGGTGELFF | TGTGCCAGCAGCGTAAACCCACTAGCGGGGGGTACCGGGGAGCTGTTTTTT
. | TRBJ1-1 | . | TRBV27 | CASIEERGTEAFF | TGTGCCAGCATAGAAGAAAGAGGGACTGAAGCTTTCTTT
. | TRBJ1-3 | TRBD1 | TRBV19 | CASSIGLGRGASGNTIYF | TGTGCCAGTAGTATCGGCTTAGGCAGGGGGGCTTCTGGAAACACCATATATTTT
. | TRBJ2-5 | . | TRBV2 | CASRSRSGGQETQYF | TGTGCCAGCCGGAGCAGAAGCGGGGGACAGGAGACCCAGTACTTC
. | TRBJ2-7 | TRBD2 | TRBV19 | CASSRPGGRTYEQYF | TGTGCCAGTAGCCGACCGGGGGGGAGAACCTACGAGCAGTACTTC
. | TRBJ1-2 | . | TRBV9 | CASSVVTDSYGYTF | TGTGCCAGCAGCGTAGTGACGGACAGCTATGGCTACACCTTC
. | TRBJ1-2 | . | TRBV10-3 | CAIREETDYGYTF | TGTGCCATCAGGGAGGAGACAGACTATGGCTACACCTTC
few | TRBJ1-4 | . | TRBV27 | CASSLSRRTEKLFF | TGTGCCAGCAGTTTATCGAGGCGGACAGAAAAACTGTTTTTT
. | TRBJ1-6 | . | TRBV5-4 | CASRSSTGGSPLHF | TGTGCCAGCAGATCCTCGACGGGAGGTTCACCCCTCCACTTT
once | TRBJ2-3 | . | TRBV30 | CAWSVSLSGRVEADTQYF | TGTGCCTGGAGTGTCTCTTTATCGGGCAGGGTAGAGGCAGATACGCAGTATTTT
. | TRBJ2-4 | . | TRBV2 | CASLPTDSGDIQYF | TGTGCCAGCCTCCCAACCGACTCCGGGGACATTCAGTACTTC
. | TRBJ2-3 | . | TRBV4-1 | CASSQAKLATSTDTQYF | TGCGCCAGCAGCCAAGCCAAACTAGCCACGAGCACAGATACGCAGTATTTT
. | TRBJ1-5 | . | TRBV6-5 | CASSPHGNQPQHF | TGTGCCAGCAGCCCCCATGGCAATCAGCCCCAGCATTTT
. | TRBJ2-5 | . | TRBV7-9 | CASQTVLKETQYF | TGTGCCAGCCAGACAGTGTTAAAAGAGACCCAGTACTTC
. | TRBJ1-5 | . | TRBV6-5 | CASQLQGYQPQHF | TGTGCCAGCCAGCTACAGGGCTATCAGCCCCAGCATTTT
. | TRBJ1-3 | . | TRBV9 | CASSEQGLGNTIYF | TGTGCCAGCAGCGAGCAGGGACTCGGAAACACCATATATTTT
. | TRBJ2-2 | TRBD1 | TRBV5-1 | CASSGTGWTGELFF | TGCGCCAGCAGCGGGACAGGGTGGACCGGGGAGCTGTTTTTT
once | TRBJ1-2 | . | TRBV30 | CAWGETGYTF | TGTGCCTGGGGGGAGACTGGCTACACCTTC
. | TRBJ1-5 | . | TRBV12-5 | CASGLGQGHQPQHF | TGTGCTAGTGGTTTGGGGCAGGGTCATCAGCCCCAGCATTTT
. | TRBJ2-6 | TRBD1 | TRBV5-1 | CASSLGDRAGANVLTF | TGCGCCAGCAGCTTGGGCGACAGGGCTGGGGCCAACGTCCTGACTTTC
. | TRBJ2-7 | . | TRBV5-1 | CASSVGHRSYEQYF | TGCGCCAGCAGCGTAGGACACCGTTCCTACGAGCAGTACTTC
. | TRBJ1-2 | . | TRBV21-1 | CASSAHPGQGGSYGYTF | TGTGCCAGCAGCGCCCACCCAGGACAGGGAGGCAGCTATGGCTACACCTTC
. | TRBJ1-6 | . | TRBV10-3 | CAIQTREGNSPLHF | TGTGCCATTCAAACCAGGGAGGGGAATTCACCCCTCCACTTT
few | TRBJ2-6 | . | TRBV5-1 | CASSLRGSGANVLTF | TGCGCCAGCAGCTTGCGGGGGTCTGGGGCCAACGTCCTGACTTTC
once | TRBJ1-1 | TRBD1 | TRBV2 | CASSGQGASTEAFF | TGTGCCAGCAGTGGCCAGGGGGCTAGCACTGAAGCTTTCTTT
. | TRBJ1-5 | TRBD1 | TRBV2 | CASTIDRGSQPQHF | TGTGCCAGCACCATCGACAGGGGATCTCAGCCCCAGCATTTT
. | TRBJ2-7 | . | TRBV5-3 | CARSFRDIHYEQYF | TGTGCCAGAAGCTTCCGGGACATACACTACGAGCAGTACTTC
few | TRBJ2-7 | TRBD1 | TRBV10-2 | CASSESGVGTGNYEQYF | TGCGCCAGCAGTGAGTCAGGGGTGGGGACAGGGAATTACGAGCAGTACTTC
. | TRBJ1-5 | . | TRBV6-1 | CASSEVGEDQPQHF | TGTGCCAGCAGTGAAGTCGGGGAGGATCAGCCCCAGCATTTT
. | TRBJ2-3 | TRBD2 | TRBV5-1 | CASRDGTSGIGTDTQYF | TGCGCCAGCAGAGATGGGACTAGCGGGATCGGCACAGATACGCAGTATTTT
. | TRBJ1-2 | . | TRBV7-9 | CASSFSSDYGYTF | TGTGCCAGCAGCTTTAGCAGCGACTATGGCTACACCTTC
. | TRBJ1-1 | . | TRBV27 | CASSFTRTTGTEAFF | TGTGCCAGCAGTTTCACTCGGACAACAGGTACTGAAGCTTTCTTT
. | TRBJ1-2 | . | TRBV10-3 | CATTGALSGYTF | TGTGCCACCACAGGAGCCCTAAGTGGCTACACCTTC
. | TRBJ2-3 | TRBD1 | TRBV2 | CASTGGDRFTDTQYF | TGTGCCAGCACGGGTGGGGACAGGTTCACAGATACGCAGTATTTT
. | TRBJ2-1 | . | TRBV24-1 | CATSDPGIHEQFF | TGTGCCACCAGTGATCCAGGTATCCATGAGCAGTTCTTC
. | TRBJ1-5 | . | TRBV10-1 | CASTEGGKIPQHF | TGCGCCAGCACCGAGGGGGGGAAGATACCCCAGCATTTT
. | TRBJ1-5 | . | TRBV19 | CASSGGGGNQPQHF | TGTGCCAGTAGTGGTGGAGGGGGCAATCAGCCCCAGCATTTT
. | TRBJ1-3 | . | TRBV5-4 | CASSSEGPGNTIYF | TGTGCCAGCAGTTCCGAGGGTCCTGGAAACACCATATATTTT
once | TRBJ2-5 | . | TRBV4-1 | CASSQGNSRQETQYF | TGCGCCAGCAGCCAAGGGAACAGCAGACAAGAGACCCAGTACTTC
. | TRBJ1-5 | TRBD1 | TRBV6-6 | CASSPGQGGTQHF | TGTGCCAGCAGCCCCGGACAGGGGGGGACCCAGCATTTT
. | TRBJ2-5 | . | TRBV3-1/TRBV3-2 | CASSQGPPGVGETQYF | TGTGCCAGCAGCCAAGGACCCCCCGGGGTAGGGGAGACCCAGTACTTC
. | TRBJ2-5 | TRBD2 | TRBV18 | CASSPAGGTQETQYF | TGTGCCAGCTCACCCGCGGGGGGGACCCAAGAGACCCAGTACTTC